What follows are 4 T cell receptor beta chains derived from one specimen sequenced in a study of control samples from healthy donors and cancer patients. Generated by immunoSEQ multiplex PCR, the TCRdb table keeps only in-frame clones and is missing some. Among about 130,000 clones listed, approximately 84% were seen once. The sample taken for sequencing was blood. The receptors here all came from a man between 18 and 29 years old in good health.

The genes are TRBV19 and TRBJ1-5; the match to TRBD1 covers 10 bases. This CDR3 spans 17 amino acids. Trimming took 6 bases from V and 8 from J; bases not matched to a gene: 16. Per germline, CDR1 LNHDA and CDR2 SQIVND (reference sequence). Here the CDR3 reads CASRIQGQGTGKKPQHF. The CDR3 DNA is TGTGCCAGTAGAATACAGGGACAGGGGACGGGCAAAAAGCCCCAGCATTTT.

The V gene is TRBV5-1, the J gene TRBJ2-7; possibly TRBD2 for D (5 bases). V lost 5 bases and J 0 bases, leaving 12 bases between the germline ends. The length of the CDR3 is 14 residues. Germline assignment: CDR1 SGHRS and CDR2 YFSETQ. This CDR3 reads CASREALSSYEQYF. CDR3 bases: TGCGCCAGCAGGGAGGCCCTAAGCTCCTACGAGCAGTACTTC.

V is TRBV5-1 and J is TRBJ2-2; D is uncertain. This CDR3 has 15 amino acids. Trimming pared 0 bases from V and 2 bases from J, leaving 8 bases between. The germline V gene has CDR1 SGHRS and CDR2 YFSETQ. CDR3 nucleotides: TGCGCCAGCAGCTTGGTACGGCCAAACACCGGGGAGCTGTTTTTT. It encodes CASSLVRPNTGELFF.

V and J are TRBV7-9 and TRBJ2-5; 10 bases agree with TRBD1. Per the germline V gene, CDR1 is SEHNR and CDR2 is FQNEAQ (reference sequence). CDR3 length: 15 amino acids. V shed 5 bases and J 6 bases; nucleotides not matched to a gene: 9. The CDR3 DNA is TGTGCCAGCAGCCAGCTTGGGACAGGGGTAAAGACCCAGTACTTC. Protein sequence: CASSQLGTGVKTQYF.